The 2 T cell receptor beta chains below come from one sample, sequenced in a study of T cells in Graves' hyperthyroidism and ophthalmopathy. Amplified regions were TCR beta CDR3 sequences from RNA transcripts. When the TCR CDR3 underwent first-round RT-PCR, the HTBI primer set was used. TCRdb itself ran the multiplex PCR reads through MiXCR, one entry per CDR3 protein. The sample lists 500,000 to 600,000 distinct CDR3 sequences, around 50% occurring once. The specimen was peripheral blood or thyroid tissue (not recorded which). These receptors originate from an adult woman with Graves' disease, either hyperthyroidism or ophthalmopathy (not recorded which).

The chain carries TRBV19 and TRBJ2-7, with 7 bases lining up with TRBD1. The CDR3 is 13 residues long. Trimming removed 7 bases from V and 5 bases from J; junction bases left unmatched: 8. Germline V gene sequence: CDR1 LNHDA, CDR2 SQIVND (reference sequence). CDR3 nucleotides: TGTGCCAGTAAGACAGGGTCCGTGGACGAGCAGTACTTC. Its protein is CASKTGSVDEQYF. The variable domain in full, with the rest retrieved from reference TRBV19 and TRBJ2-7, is DGGITQSPKYLFRKEGQNVTLSCEQNLNHDAMYWYRQDPGQGLRLIYYSQIVNDFQKGDIAEGYSVSREKKESFPLTVTSAQKNPTAFYLCASKTGSVDEQYFGPGTRLTVT.

The CDR3 reads CASSFRRSGYTF. In nucleotides, the CDR3 is TGTGCCAGCAGTTTTAGGAGGTCTGGCTACACCTTC. The chain employs TRBV12-3 or TRBV12-4 and TRBJ1-2; D not certain. The CDR3 covers 12 residues. V was cut by 3 bases and J by 7 bases, with 9 bases left in between.